Listed below are T cell receptor beta chains from one sample, sequenced in a study of T cells in tuberculosis. The repertoire was sequenced with immunoSEQ multiplex PCR; TCRdb's copy has only in-frame clones and lacks some. The table lists fewer than 55,000 clones, 90% to 95% of them singletons. Sample: PBMCs. The source of these receptors is a donor aged 10 to 29 with latent tuberculosis or without tuberculosis infection. Both conserved end residues are part of each CDR3. The D gene is left open where the match is weak. Size is omitted from some rows. Given values are once, few, many or a class for expanded clones.

V gene,clone size,D gene,J gene,CDR3 DNA,CDR3 protein
TRBV19,-,-,TRBJ1-1,TGTGCCAGTAGTATTGGGGCAGGGAGGACTGAAGCTTTCTTT,CASSIGAGRTEAFF
TRBV11-2,-,-,TRBJ2-3,TGTGCCAGCAGCTTAGGGGCTGCTCCCCTCAGCACAGATACGCAGTATTTT,CASSLGAAPLSTDTQYF
TRBV5-1,once,TRBD2,TRBJ2-5,TGCGCCAGCAGCTTTATACTAGCGGGAAAAGAGACCCAGTACTTC,CASSFILAGKETQYF
TRBV6-1,-,-,TRBJ1-1,TGTGCCAGCAGTGAAGGAGGGGGGGCTGAAGCTTTCTTT,CASSEGGGAEAFF
TRBV5-5,-,TRBD1,TRBJ1-1,TGTGCCAGCACAGGGGGGTCGAACACTGAAGCTTTCTTT,CASTGGSNTEAFF
TRBV27,-,TRBD1,TRBJ1-4,TGTGCCAGCTCATCTAAGGCCGGGACAGGCGGTGAAAAACTGTTTTTT,CASSSKAGTGGEKLFF
TRBV2,once,-,TRBJ1-1,TGTGCCTCCATCGAAGGGGTCGGAACTGAAGCTTTCTTT,CASIEGVGTEAFF
TRBV5-4,-,TRBD2,TRBJ2-1,TGTGCCAGCAGCTTGCCGGGGGGGTACAATGAGCAGTTCTTC,CASSLPGGYNEQFF
TRBV30,-,TRBD2,TRBJ2-3,TGTGCCTGGAACCTAGCGGGGGGCTACCAGTATTTT,CAWNLAGGYQYF
TRBV5-1,-,TRBD1,TRBJ2-6,TGCGCCAGCAGCCCCCCGCAGGGGGCGAGTTCTGGGGCCAACGTCCTGACTTTC,CASSPPQGASSGANVLTF
TRBV6-1,-,-,TRBJ2-3,TGTGCCAGCAGTAAAGAGGGGTCGGTGGGGAATACGCAGTATTTT,CASSKEGSVGNTQYF
TRBV5-1,-,TRBD1,TRBJ2-7,TGCGCCAGCAGCTCGCTCCCAACGGGACAGGGGAGCTCCTACGAGCAGTACTTC,CASSSLPTGQGSSYEQYF
TRBV19,once,TRBD1,TRBJ1-1,TGTGCCAGTAGTACGGACAGGGACACTGAAGCTTTCTTT,CASSTDRDTEAFF
TRBV5-5,-,TRBD2,TRBJ2-7,TGTGCCAGCAGCTTGCCCAGACTAGCGGGAGCGCGCTACGAGCAGTACTTC,CASSLPRLAGARYEQYF
TRBV27,-,-,TRBJ1-4,TGTGCCAGCAGCCTTCAGGGTGGTACTGGAAAACTGTTTTTT,CASSLQGGTGKLFF
TRBV6-1,-,-,TRBJ1-5,TGTGCCAGCAAACGCGGGGACCAGCCCCAGCATTTT,CASKRGDQPQHF
TRBV4-2,once,-,TRBJ1-5,TGTGCCAGCAGCCAAGATCAGGGTTTCGGCAATCAGCCCCAGCATTTT,CASSQDQGFGNQPQHF
TRBV7-2,-,TRBD1,TRBJ2-6,TGTGCCAGCAGCCTGGGACAGGGCTCTGGGGCCAACGTCCTGACTTTC,CASSLGQGSGANVLTF
TRBV4-1,few,TRBD1,TRBJ1-2,TGCGCCAGCAGCTCAGATACCCGGGACAGATTATCCTTC,CASSSDTRDRLSF
TRBV5-1,-,-,TRBJ2-3,TGCGCCAGCAGCTTGGGGGGCCGCACAGATACGCAGTATTTT,CASSLGGRTDTQYF
TRBV10-2,-,-,TRBJ2-2,TGCGCCAGCAGTTATATTAGCGGATACACCGGGGAGCTGTTTTTT,CASSYISGYTGELFF
TRBV11-2,-,-,TRBJ2-1,TGTGCCAGCAGCTTAGTAGATGGTTTCTTCGATGAGCAGTTCTTC,CASSLVDGFFDEQFF
TRBV10-2,-,TRBD1,TRBJ2-5,TGCGCCAGCTCGCGACAGGGTGGGGAGACCCAGTACTTC,CASSRQGGETQYF